This T cell receptor (beta chain) was sequenced in a study of OX40 agonist ivuxolimab in advanced cancers. Sequencing was performed with immunoSEQ multiplex PCR; in TCRdb, only in-frame clones are kept and a portion is missing. The profile covers fewer than 140,000 clones, with less than 95% appearing a single time and about 0.5% taken by the ten largest. The germline CDR1 and CDR2 sequences are KGHSH and LQKENI. The CDR3 consists of 15 residues. V gave up 2 bases and J gave up 7 bases, with 12 bases separating them. The receptor comes from an adult with an advanced solid tumor such as melanoma, head and neck, liver or kidney cancer. Sample: CD4+ or CD8+ T cells sorted from blood, taken in a trial of the OX40 agonist ivuxolimab. V is TRBV18 and J is TRBJ1-6, with unresolved D. The CDR3 sequence: CASSPNTPGNSPLHF. The CDR3 DNA is TGTGCCAGCTCACCAAACACCCCAGGCAATTCACCCCTCCACTTT. Filled out from reference TRBV18 and TRBJ1-6, the complete variable domain reads NAGVMQNPRHLVRRRGQEARLRCSPMKGHSHVYWYRQLPEEGLKFMVYLQKENIIDESGMPKERFSAEFPKEGPSILRIQQVVRGDSAAYFCASSPNTPGNSPLHFGNGTRLTVT.